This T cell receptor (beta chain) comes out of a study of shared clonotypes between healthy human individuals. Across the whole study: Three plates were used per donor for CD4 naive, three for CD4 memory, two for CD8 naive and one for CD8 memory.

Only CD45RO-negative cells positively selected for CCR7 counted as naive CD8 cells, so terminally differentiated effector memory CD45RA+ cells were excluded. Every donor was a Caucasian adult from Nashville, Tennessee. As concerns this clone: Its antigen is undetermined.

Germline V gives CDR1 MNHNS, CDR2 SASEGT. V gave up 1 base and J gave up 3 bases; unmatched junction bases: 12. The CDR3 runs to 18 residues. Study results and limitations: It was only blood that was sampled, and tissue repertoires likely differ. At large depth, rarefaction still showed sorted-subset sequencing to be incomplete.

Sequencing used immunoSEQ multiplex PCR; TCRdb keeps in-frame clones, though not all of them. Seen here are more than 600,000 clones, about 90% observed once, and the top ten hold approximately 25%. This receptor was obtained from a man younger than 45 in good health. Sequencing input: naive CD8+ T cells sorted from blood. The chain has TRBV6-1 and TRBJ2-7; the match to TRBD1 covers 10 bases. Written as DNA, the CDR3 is TGTGCCAGCAGTGAAGGTAGACAGGGGGCCCATCTTAACTACGAGCAGTACTTC. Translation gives CASSEGRQGAHLNYEQYF.